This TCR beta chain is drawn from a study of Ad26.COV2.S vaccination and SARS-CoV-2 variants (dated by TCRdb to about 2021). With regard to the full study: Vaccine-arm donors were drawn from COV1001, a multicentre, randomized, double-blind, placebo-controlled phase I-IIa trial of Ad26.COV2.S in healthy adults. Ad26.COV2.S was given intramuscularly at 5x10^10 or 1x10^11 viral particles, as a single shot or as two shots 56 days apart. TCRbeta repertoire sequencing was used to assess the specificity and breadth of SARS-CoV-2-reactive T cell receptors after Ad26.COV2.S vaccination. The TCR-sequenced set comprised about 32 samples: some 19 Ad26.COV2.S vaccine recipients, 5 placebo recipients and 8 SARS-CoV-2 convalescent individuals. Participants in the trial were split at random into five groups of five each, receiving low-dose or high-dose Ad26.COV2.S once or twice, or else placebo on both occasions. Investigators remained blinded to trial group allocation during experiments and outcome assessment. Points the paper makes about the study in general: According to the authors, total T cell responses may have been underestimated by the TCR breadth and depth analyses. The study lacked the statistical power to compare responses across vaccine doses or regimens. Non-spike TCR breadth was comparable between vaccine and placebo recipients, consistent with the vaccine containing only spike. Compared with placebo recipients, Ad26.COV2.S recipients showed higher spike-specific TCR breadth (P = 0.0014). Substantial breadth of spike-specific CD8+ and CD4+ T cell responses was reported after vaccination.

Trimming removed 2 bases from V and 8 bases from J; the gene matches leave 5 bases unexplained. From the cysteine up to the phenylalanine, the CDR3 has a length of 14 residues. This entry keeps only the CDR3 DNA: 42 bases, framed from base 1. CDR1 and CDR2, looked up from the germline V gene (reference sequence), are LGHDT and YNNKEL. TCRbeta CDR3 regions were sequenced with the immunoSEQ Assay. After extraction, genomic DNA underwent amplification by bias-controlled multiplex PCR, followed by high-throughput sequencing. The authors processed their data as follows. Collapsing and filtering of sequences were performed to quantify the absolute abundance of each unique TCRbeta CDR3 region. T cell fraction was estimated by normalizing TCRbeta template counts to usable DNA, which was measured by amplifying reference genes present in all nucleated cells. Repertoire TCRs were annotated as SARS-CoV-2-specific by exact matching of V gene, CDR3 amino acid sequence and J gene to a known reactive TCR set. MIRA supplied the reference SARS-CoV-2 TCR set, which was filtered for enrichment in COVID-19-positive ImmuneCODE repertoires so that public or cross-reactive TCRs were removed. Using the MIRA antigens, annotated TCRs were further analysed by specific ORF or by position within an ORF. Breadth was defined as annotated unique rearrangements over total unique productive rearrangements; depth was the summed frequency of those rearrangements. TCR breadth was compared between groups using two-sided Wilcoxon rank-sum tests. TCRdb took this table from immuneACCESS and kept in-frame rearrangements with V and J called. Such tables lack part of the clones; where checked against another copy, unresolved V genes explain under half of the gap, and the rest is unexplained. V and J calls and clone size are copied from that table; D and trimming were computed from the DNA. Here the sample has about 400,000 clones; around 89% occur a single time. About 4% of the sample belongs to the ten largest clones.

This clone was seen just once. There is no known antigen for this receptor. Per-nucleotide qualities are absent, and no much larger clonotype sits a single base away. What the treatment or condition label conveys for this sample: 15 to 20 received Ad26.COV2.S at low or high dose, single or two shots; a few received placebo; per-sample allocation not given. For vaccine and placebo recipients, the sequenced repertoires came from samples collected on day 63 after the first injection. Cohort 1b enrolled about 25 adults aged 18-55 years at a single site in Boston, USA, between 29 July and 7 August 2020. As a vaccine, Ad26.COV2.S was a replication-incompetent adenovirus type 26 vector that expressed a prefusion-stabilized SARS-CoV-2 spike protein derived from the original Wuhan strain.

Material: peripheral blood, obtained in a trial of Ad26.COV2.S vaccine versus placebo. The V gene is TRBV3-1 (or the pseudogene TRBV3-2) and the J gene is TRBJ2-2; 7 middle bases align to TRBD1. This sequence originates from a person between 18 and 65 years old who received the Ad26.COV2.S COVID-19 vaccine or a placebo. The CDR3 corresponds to CASSQTAGGGELFF. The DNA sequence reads TGTGCCAGCAGCCAAACCGCAGGGGGTGGGGAGCTGTTTTTT.